This T cell receptor beta chain was recovered during a study of shared T cell receptors in the human thymus. The CDR3 extends over 13 amino acids. The trim removed 4 bases at V and 8 bases at J, leaving 4 bases unmatched. From germline, CDR1 is SGHDT and CDR2 YYEEEE. The table came from immunoSEQ multiplex PCR; TCRdb's copy has only in-frame clones and leaves some out. The sample gives about 500,000 clones, approximately 78% of which show up once; about 0.013% is in the top ten. This sample also belongs to another study, concerning human thymus T cells.

The chain has TRBV5-6 and TRBJ1-4; 8 bases are a match to TRBD1. This TCR came from a boy less than two years old with a congenital heart defect. Material: thymocytes. Written as DNA, the CDR3 is TGTGCCAGCAGCACGGACAGGGAGGAAAAACTGTTTTTT. Protein: CASSTDREEKLFF.